This TCR beta chain appears in the sequencing data of a study of T cell repertoires in cytomegalovirus infection. Using its own MiXCR run on the reads, TCRdb lists one record per CDR3 protein. Of hundreds of thousands of distinct CDR3 sequences in the sample, roughly 24% were seen once. Trimming removed 5 bases from V and 0 bases from J; junction bases left unmatched: 3. Germline loops: CDR1 MNHNY, CDR2 SVGAGI (reference sequence). The length of the CDR3 is 15 residues. Points on this clonotype: Its antigen remains unknown.

General observations from the study: The cumulative frequency of public TCR beta families distinguished individuals who carried CMV together with the relevant HLA. The ex vivo response was dominated by HLA-C-restricted CMV-specific TCR beta clonotypes.

This chain uses TRBV6-6 with TRBJ2-3; 9 bases map to TRBD2. This clonotype originated in a human donor in good health (CMV status not recorded). Some clones in this sample may be carry-over from other donors' samples. The sequencing sample was made of CD8+ T cells from PBMCs. CDR3 amino acids: CASSRLADSTDTQYF. CDR3 nucleotide sequence: TGTGCCAGCAGTCGACTAGCGGATAGCACAGATACGCAGTATTTT.